The table lists the clone carrying this T cell receptor beta chain with many counts. The target antigen is unknown. CDR3 length equals 13 residues. Germline-derived CDR1 and CDR2 are SGHTA and FQGNSA. V lost 4 bases to trimming and J lost 6 bases, with 10 bases between them. TCRdb reprocessed the reads with MiXCR, giving one entry per CDR3 protein. The sample includes around 250,000 distinct CDR3 sequences, approximately 15% of them seen just once. The data are from a study of T cell repertoires in cytomegalovirus infection. The overall study: Public TCR beta signatures indicated both CMV infection and matching HLA type. General study points: Predominance within the ex vivo response was attributable to HLA-C-restricted CMV-specific TCR beta clonotypes.

This chain links TRBV7-2 with TRBJ2-1; D might be TRBD1 (6 bases). Sample: CD8+ T cells from PBMCs. The sequence derives from a human donor in good health (CMV status not recorded). Some clones in this sample may be carry-over from other donors' samples. This chain's CDR3 is CASSWDTSNEQFF. The CDR3 DNA follows: TGTGCCAGCAGCTGGGACACTTCCAATGAGCAGTTCTTC.